The 24 T cell receptor beta chains in this list originate from one sample, sequenced in a study of T cell changes during pregnancy in multiple sclerosis. TCRdb's table, derived via immunoSEQ multiplex PCR, lists solely in-frame clones and lacks some. The sample lists approximately 60,000 clones; around 90% were seen once. Source: CD4+ T cells from peripheral blood mononuclear cells, taken in the second trimester of pregnancy. These receptors originate from a female donor with multiple sclerosis, enrolled in a pregnancy study.

The rearrangement joins TRBV25-1 to TRBJ2-7, with a possible D match to TRBD1 (6 bases). The CDR3 has 13 amino acids. Trimming shortened V by 3 bases and J by 2 bases, and 8 bases separated the two germline ends. Germline V gene data show CDR1 as MGHDK and CDR2 as SYGVNS. The CDR3 bases are TGTGCCAGCAGTGATACAGGGACCTACGAGCAGTACTTC. Translating it yields CASSDTGTYEQYF.

J is TRBJ1-2 and V is TRBV28; D is perhaps TRBD1 (6 bases). The CDR3 extends over 14 amino acids. Germline V gene sequence: CDR1 MDHEN, CDR2 SYDVKM. V lost 9 bases and J 4 bases, leaving 18 bases between the germline ends. The CDR3 DNA is TGTGCCAGTCACCCAAACAGGGTGGGCTATGGCTACACCTTC. Its translation is CASHPNRVGYGYTF.

This clone has a single count. The genes are TRBV21-1 and TRBJ1-5; the listed D gene, TRBD1, was not tested against the DNA. TRBV21-1 counts as a pseudogene. The CDR3 extends over 15 amino acids. The CDR3 here is CASTPVGVVDQPQHF. In DNA form, the CDR3 reads TGTGCCAGCACTCCAGTAGGGGTAGTTGATCAGCCCCAGCATTTT.

The chain combines TRBV19 with TRBJ1-5, with 9 positions matching TRBD1. The CDR3 runs 16 residues. Per the germline V gene, CDR1 is LNHDA and CDR2 is SQIVND (reference sequence). After removal of 5 bases from V and 1 base from J, the junction contained 6 bases not matched to a gene. The CDR3 loop is CASSGTGGRSNQPQHF. CDR3 DNA: TGTGCCAGTAGTGGCACAGGGGGCCGGAGCAATCAGCCCCAGCATTTT.

The chain recombines TRBV9 with TRBJ2-3; 8 bases agree with TRBD1. V was clipped by 7 bases and J by 3 bases; unmatched bases: 7. The CDR3 sequence is 14 residues long. The germline CDR1 and CDR2 sequences are SGDLS and YYNGEE. CDR3 protein: CASRAGGSTDTQYF. CDR3 sequence (DNA): TGTGCCAGCCGAGCAGGGGGCTCGACAGATACGCAGTATTTT.

This sequence joins TRBV9 and TRBJ2-3, with 10 bases that match TRBD2. The CDR3 has 15 amino acids. J gave up 4 bases and V 3 bases, and 5 bases lay outside the gene matches. CDR1 and CDR2 (germline): SGDLS, YYNGEE. This CDR3 reads CASSGALAGADTQYF. The CDR3 nucleotides are TGTGCCAGCAGCGGGGCCCTAGCGGGAGCAGATACGCAGTATTTT.

V is TRBV10-2 and J is TRBJ1-5; 7 bases match TRBD1. The CDR3 is 13 amino acids. Losses at the gene ends were 8 bases for V and 4 bases for J; bases not matched to a gene: 5. Germline V lookup: CDR1 WSHSY, CDR2 SAAADI. This chain's CDR3 is CASSGQPNQPQHF. The CDR3 nucleotides read TGCGCCAGCTCGGGACAGCCAAATCAGCCCCAGCATTTT.

The genes are TRBV27 and TRBJ1-4, with 12 bases matching TRBD1. Looked up from germline, CDR1 is MNHEY and CDR2 is SMNVEV (reference sequence). The CDR3 sequence is 14 residues long. Trimming removed 5 bases from V and 11 bases from J; junction bases left unmatched: 6. The CDR3 reads CASSKGQGAGKLFF. As DNA, the CDR3 is TGTGCCAGCAGTAAGGGACAGGGGGCTGGGAAACTGTTTTTT.

V is TRBV5-5 and J is TRBJ2-5, with 8 nucleotides matching TRBD2. After removal of 2 bases from V and 5 bases from J, the junction contained 8 bases not matched to a gene. The CDR3 covers 15 residues. Germline CDR1 SGHKS, CDR2 YYEKEE (reference sequence). The CDR3, as DNA: TGTGCCAGCAGCTTAGCGGGGGAGCATCAGGAGACCCAGTACTTC. This translates into CASSLAGEHQETQYF. Supplemented by reference TRBV5-5 and TRBJ2-5, the full variable domain reads DAGVTQSPTHLIKTRGQQVTLRCSPISGHKSVSWYQQVLGQGPQFIFQYYEKEERGRGNFPDRFSARQFPNYSSELNVNALLLGDSALYLCASSLAGEHQETQYFGPGTRLLVL.

This clone was recorded a few times. The chain employs TRBV25-1 and TRBJ1-2; D is unresolved. The CDR3 has 12 amino acids. V lost 5 bases to trimming and J lost 4 bases, with 8 bases between them. Germline CDR1 reads MGHDK; CDR2 reads SYGVNS. This CDR3 reads CASSMGGYGYTF. CDR3 in DNA: TGTGCCAGCAGTATGGGAGGCTATGGCTACACCTTC.

The chain employs TRBV5-1 and TRBJ1-1; a possible D gene is TRBD1 (6 bases). The CDR3 totals 12 residues. CDR1 is SGHRS, CDR2 YFSETQ, per germline. The V end lost 7 bases, the J end lost 1 base, and 8 bases lay between the germline ends. The chain's CDR3 is CASYRENTEAFF. The CDR3 DNA follows: TGCGCCAGCTACAGGGAGAACACTGAAGCTTTCTTT.

The CDR3 loop reads CASRITQDSGNTIYF. The CDR3 region has the DNA TGTGCCAGCAGAATTACACAAGACTCTGGAAACACCATATATTTT. This sequence joins TRBV6-5 and TRBJ1-3, with no clear D. The germline CDR1 and CDR2 sequences are MNHEY and SVGAGI. The V and J ends lost 6 bases and 0 bases respectively, with 12 bases between them. CDR3 length equals 15 residues.

The rearrangement links TRBV30 to TRBJ1-3; 10 bases agree with TRBD1. Germline values: CDR1 GTSNPN, CDR2 SVGIG (reference sequence). The CDR3 consists of 15 residues. Trimming cost V 2 bases and J 3 bases; bases outside gene matches: 4. CDR3 region: CAWSLGDRGGNTIYF. CDR3 bases: TGTGCCTGGAGTTTAGGGGACAGGGGTGGAAACACCATATATTTT.

CDR3 region: CASRGEGNQPQHF. The CDR3 DNA follows: TGTGCCAGCAGGGGTGAGGGAAATCAGCCCCAGCATTTT. The chain employs TRBV5-5 and TRBJ1-5; no firm D call. V lost 5 bases and J 4 bases, leaving 10 bases between the germline ends. This CDR3 contains 13 residues. CDR1 is SGHKS and CDR2 is YYEKEE in the germline V gene (reference sequence).

This chain joins TRBV7-3 and TRBJ2-1, with D maybe TRBD1 (6 bases). There are 13 residues in the CDR3. V gave up 5 bases and J gave up 4 bases, with 9 bases separating them. Per germline, CDR1 SGHTA and CDR2 FQGTGA. The DNA for the CDR3 is TGTGCCAGCAGCCAAACAGGGTACAATGAGCAGTTCTTC. Its translation: CASSQTGYNEQFF.

This chain joins TRBV30 and TRBJ1-5; D is perhaps TRBD1 (5 bases). The V and J ends lost 0 bases and 3 bases respectively, with 15 bases between them. Germline loops: CDR1 GTSNPN, CDR2 SVGIG (reference sequence). CDR3 size: 16 residues. CDR3 in amino acids: CAWSVGIRGNNQPQHF. CDR3 coding DNA: TGTGCCTGGAGTGTAGGGATCCGGGGGAACAATCAGCCCCAGCATTTT.

This clone was counted only a few times. This CDR3 reads CASSLGGDTEAFF. CDR3 sequence (DNA): TGTGCCAGCTCCCTGGGCGGGGACACTGAAGCTTTCTTT. The chain couples TRBV18 to TRBJ1-1; D gene unclear. This CDR3 has 13 amino acids. V lost 6 bases and J 3 bases, leaving 11 bases between the germline ends. The germline V gene has CDR1 KGHSH and CDR2 LQKENI.

The count of this clone is one. J is TRBJ2-7 and V is TRBV6-5; TRBD1 matches 12 bases. J lost 9 bases, V lost 5 bases, and 5 bases had no gene match. Germline V gene sequence: CDR1 MNHEY, CDR2 SVGAGI. The CDR3 length is 13 residues. The CDR3 DNA is TGTGCCAGCAGTAGGGGACAGGGGGCACGGCAGTACTTC. Protein product: CASSRGQGARQYF.

The V call is TRBV6-6, the J call TRBJ1-5; TRBD1 might be the D (6 bases). CDR3 size: 15 residues. Trimming took 6 bases from V and 1 from J, leaving 13 bases between them. The V gene's germline CDR1 is MNHNY and CDR2 SVGAGI (reference sequence). This CDR3 reads CASSLKGQSNQPQHF. The CDR3 coding sequence is TGTGCCAGCAGCCTAAAAGGACAGAGCAATCAGCCCCAGCATTTT.

V is TRBV6-6 and J is TRBJ2-3, with a weak D call TRBD2 (6 bases). The germline gives CDR1 MNHNY, CDR2 SVGAGI (reference sequence). Trimming took 6 bases from V and 0 from J, leaving 16 bases between them. The CDR3 covers 16 residues. The CDR3 DNA sequence: TGTGCCAGCAGCACCTCTGCCGCGGGGAGCACAGATACGCAGTATTTT. Its translation is CASSTSAAGSTDTQYF.

This clone was seen once. The chain has TRBV7-9 and TRBJ2-7; D not resolved. The V gene lost 1 base and the J gene lost 12 bases, with 10 bases spanning the gap. This CDR3 is 11 amino acids long. Germline V gives CDR1 SEHNR, CDR2 FQNEAQ (reference sequence). For the CDR3, the DNA is TGTGCCAGCAGCTTAGTGGGCGTCGCGTACTTC. Translation gives CASSLVGVAYF.

This clone appeared once. The chain employs TRBV6-6 and TRBJ2-1; 12 nucleotides agree with TRBD2. Germline V gene sequence: CDR1 MNHNY, CDR2 SVGAGI (reference sequence). The CDR3 is made up of 15 amino acids. Losses at the gene ends were 2 bases for V and 11 bases for J; bases not matched to a gene: 7. As DNA, the CDR3 is TGTGCCAGCAGTTACGGACTAGCGGGGAAGTTGCAGCAGTTCTTC. This translates into CASSYGLAGKLQQFF.

This chain uses TRBV7-2 with TRBJ1-1; D is possibly TRBD1 (5 bases). V lost 4 bases to trimming and J lost 5 bases, with 11 bases between them. The CDR3 is 13 amino acids. Germline CDR1 and CDR2: SGHTA and FQGNSA. The DNA of the CDR3 is TGTGCCAGCAGCTCAAGGGGCGATACTGAAGCTTTCTTT. Translated, it gives CASSSRGDTEAFF. The full variable domain, with the rest looked up from reference TRBV7-2 and TRBJ1-1, is GAGVSQSPSNKVTEKGKDVELRCDPISGHTALYWYRQSLGQGLEFLIYFQGNSAPDKSGLPSDRFSAERTGGSVSTLTIQRTQQEDSAVYLCASSSRGDTEAFFGQGTRLTVV.

V usage is TRBV2 and J usage is TRBJ1-1, with 9 bases identical to TRBD1. Germline CDR1 and CDR2: SNHLY and FYNNEI. The CDR3 sequence is 14 residues long. V gave up 7 bases and J gave up 11 bases; unmatched junction bases: 14. CDR3 residues: CASTGWGQGAEAFF. For the CDR3, the DNA is TGTGCCAGCACTGGCTGGGGACAGGGTGCCGAGGCTTTCTTT.